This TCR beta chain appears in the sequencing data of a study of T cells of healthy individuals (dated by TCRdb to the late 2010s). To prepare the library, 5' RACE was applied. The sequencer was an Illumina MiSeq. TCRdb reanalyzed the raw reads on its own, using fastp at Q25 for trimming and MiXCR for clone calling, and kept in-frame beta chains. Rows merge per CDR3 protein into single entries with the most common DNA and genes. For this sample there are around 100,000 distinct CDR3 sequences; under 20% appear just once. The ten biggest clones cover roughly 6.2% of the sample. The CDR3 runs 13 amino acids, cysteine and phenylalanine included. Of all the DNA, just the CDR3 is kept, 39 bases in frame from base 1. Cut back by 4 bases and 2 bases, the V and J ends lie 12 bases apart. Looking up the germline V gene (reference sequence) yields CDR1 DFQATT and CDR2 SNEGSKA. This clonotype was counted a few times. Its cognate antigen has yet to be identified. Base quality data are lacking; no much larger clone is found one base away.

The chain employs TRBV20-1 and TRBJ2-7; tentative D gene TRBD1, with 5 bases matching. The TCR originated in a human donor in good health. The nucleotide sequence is TGCAGTGCTATTGAGACAGTGGCCTACGAGCAGTACTTC. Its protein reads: CSAIETVAYEQYF.